These 7 T cell receptor beta chains came from one sample sequenced in a study of vaccination and CD4 T cells after COVID-19. Once obtained from cultured CD4+ T cells, the DNA was sequenced using the Oncomine TCR Beta short-read assay. TCRdb reprocessed the PCR reads with MiXCR, giving one entry per CDR3 protein. The repertoire has over 10,000 distinct CDR3 sequences, more than 45% of them found once; the top ten carry 28%. Indicated treatment: approximately nine-day PBMC culture with coronavirus spike peptide pools or control peptides (ViraFEST assay). These receptors' targets are unknown. Sequencing was performed on CD4+ T cells from blood, cultured in vitro. These receptors were obtained from a human donor who had recovered from COVID-19.

V is TRBV20-1 and J is TRBJ1-5, with D perhaps TRBD1 (5 bases). The CDR3 length is 16 residues. Germline V gene lookup returns CDR1 DFQATT and CDR2 SNEGSKA (reference sequence). Between the trimmed V and J ends, which lost 3 bases and 5 bases, there was a span of 20 bases. CDR3 sequence: CSASGGGLQSYQPQHF. The CDR3 coding sequence is TGCAGTGCTAGTGGCGGGGGACTACAAAGCTATCAGCCCCAGCATTTT.

The V gene is TRBV20-1, the J gene TRBJ2-7; TRBD2 agrees at 7 bases. V was clipped by 3 bases and J by 4 bases; unmatched bases: 0. There are 11 residues in the CDR3. Germline-derived CDR1 and CDR2 are DFQATT and SNEGSKA (reference sequence). The CDR3 is CSARREYEQYF. The CDR3 DNA follows: TGCAGTGCTAGGCGGGAGTACGAGCAGTACTTC.

J is TRBJ2-1 and V is TRBV6-1; 7 bases match TRBD2. The J segment lost 4 bases and the V segment lost 6 bases, leaving 9 bases of the junction unmatched. Germline assignment: CDR1 MNHNS and CDR2 SASEGT. The CDR3 is 15 residues long. The CDR3 sequence: CASRGSSGSYNEQFF. The CDR3 DNA reads TGTGCCAGCAGGGGATCTAGCGGATCTTACAATGAGCAGTTCTTC.

V and J are TRBV19 and TRBJ2-3; D may be TRBD2 (5 bases). This CDR3 is built from 15 residues. V lost 6 bases and J lost 6, with 19 bases in between. CDR1 and CDR2 from the germline V gene are LNHDA and SQIVND (reference sequence). The CDR3 coding sequence is TGTGCCAGTAGGATCTCCAGGAGTGAGGGTGATACGCAGTATTTT. It encodes CASRISRSEGDTQYF.

This clonotype was detected a few times. The rearrangement links TRBV5-1 to TRBJ1-6; D is unresolved. The CDR3 runs 13 residues. The germline CDR1 and CDR2 sequences are SGHRS and YFSETQ. V was trimmed by 2 bases and J by 7 bases, leaving 7 bases between them. The CDR3 reads CASSFLMNSPLHF. The CDR3 DNA sequence: TGCGCCAGCAGCTTCTTAATGAATTCACCCCTCCACTTT. The full variable domain, rest sourced from reference TRBV5-1 and TRBJ1-6, is KAGVTQTPRYLIKTRGQQVTLSCSPISGHRSVSWYQQTPGQGLQFLFEYFSETQRNKGNFPGRFSGRQFSNSRSEMNVSTLELGDSALYLCASSFLMNSPLHFGNGTRLTVT.

This chain connects TRBV4-1 to TRBJ2-7, with 10 bases aligning to TRBD2. With V trimmed by 4 bases and J by 1 base, 1 base remained unmatched. The CDR3 consists of 14 residues. Germline CDR1 is MGHRA and CDR2 is YSYEKL. Here the CDR3 DNA reads TGCGCCAGCAGCCCGGGACTAGCGTCCTACGAGCAGTACTTC. As protein: CASSPGLASYEQYF.

The table lists this clonotype with a few counts. The V gene is TRBV28, the J gene TRBJ1-2; 7 bases are shared with TRBD1. The CDR3 totals 13 residues. Germline CDR1 and CDR2: MDHEN and SYDVKM. The V segment lost 3 bases and the J segment 4 bases; nucleotides outside the gene matches: 2. The CDR3 here is CASSLTGTYGYTF. CDR3 DNA sequence: TGTGCCAGCAGTTTGACAGGGACCTATGGCTACACCTTC.